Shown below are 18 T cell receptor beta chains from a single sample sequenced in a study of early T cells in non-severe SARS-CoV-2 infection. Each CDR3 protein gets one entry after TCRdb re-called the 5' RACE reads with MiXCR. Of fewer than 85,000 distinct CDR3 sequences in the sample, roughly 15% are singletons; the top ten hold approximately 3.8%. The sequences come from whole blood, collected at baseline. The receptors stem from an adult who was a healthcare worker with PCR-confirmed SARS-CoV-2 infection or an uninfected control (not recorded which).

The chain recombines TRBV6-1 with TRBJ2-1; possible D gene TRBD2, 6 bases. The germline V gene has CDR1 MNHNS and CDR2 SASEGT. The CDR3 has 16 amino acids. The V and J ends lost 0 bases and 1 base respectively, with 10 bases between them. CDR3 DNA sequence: TGTGCCAGCAGTGAAGCGAGAAGCGGGTCCTACAATGAGCAGTTCTTC. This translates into CASSEARSGSYNEQFF.

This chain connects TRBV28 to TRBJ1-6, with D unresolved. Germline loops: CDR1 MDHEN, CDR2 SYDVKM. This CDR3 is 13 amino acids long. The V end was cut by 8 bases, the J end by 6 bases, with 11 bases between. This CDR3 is CASYLHVNSPLHF. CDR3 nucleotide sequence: TGTGCCAGCTATCTTCACGTTAATTCACCCCTCCACTTT.

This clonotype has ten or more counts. The CDR3 sequence: CASSLRDTQYF. As DNA, the CDR3 is TGCGCCAGCAGCTTAAGAGATACGCAGTATTTT. The gene calls are TRBV5-1 and TRBJ2-3; D unclear. CDR3 size: 11 residues. Between the trimmed V and J ends, which lost 2 bases and 5 bases, there was a span of 3 bases. Germline V lookup: CDR1 SGHRS, CDR2 YFSETQ.

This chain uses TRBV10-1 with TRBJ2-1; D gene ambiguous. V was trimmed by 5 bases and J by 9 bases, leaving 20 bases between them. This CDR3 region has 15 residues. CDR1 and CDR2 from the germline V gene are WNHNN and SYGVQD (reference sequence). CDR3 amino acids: CASSPSSLGYGEQFF. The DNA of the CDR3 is TGCGCCAGCAGTCCCTCGAGTTTAGGCTACGGTGAGCAGTTCTTC.

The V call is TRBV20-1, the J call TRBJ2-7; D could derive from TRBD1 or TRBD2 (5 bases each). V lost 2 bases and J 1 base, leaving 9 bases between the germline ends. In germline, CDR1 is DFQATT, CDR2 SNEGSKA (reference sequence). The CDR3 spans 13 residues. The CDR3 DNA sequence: TGCAGTGCTAGACCGGGACGTTCCTACGAGCAGTACTTC. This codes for CSARPGRSYEQYF.

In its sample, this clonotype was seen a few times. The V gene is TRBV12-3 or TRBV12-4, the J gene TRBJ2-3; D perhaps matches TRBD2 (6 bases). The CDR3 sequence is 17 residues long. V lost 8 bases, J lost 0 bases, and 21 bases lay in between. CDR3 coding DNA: TGTGCCAGCTCCAAGGGTAGCGGTGGGACTAGCACAGATACGCAGTATTTT. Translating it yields CASSKGSGGTSTDTQYF.

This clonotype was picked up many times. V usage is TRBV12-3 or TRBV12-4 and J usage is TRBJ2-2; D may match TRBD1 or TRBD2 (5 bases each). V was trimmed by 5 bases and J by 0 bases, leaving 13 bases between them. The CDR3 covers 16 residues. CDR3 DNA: TGTGCCAGCAGTCCCGGGACCAAAGCGAACACCGGGGAGCTGTTTTTT. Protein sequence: CASSPGTKANTGELFF.

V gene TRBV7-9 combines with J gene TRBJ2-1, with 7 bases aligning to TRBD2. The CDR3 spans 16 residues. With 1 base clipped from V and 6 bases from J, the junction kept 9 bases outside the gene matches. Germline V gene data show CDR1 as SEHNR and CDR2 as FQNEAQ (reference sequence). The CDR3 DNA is TGTGCCAGCAGCTTAGTGGGCGGGAGAATTAGCAATGAGCAGTTCTTC. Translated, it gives CASSLVGGRISNEQFF. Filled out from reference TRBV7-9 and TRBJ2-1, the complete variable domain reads DTGVSQNPRHKITKRGQNVTFRCDPISEHNRLYWYRQTLGQGPEFLTYFQNEAQLEKSRLLSDRFSAERPKGSFSTLEIQRTEQGDSAMYLCASSLVGGRISNEQFFGPGTRLTVL.

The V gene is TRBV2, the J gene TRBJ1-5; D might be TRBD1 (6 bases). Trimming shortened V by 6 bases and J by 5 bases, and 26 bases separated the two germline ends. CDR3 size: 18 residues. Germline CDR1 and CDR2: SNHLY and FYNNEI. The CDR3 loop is CASSPRMGTGSIHQPQHF. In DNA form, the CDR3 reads TGTGCCAGCAGCCCCAGAATGGGTACAGGGTCCATCCATCAGCCCCAGCATTTT.

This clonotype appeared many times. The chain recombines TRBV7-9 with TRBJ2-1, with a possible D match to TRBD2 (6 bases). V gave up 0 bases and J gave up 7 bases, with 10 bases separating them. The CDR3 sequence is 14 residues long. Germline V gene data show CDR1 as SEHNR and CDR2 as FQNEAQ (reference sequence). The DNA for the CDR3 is TGTGCCAGCAGCTTAGCGGGAGGAATGAATGAGCAGTTCTTC. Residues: CASSLAGGMNEQFF.

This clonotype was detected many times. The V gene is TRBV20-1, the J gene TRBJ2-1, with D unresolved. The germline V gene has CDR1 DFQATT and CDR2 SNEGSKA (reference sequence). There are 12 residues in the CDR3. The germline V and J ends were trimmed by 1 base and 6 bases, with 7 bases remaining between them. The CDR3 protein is CSARGTINEQFF. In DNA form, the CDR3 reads TGCAGTGCTAGAGGAACTATCAATGAGCAGTTCTTC.

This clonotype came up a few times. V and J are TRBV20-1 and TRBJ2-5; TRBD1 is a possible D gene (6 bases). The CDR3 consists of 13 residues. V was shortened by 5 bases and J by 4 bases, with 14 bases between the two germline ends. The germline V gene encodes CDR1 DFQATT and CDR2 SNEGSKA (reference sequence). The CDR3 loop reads CSARPRGGETQYF. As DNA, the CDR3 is TGCAGTGCTCGGCCCAGGGGCGGAGAGACCCAGTACTTC.

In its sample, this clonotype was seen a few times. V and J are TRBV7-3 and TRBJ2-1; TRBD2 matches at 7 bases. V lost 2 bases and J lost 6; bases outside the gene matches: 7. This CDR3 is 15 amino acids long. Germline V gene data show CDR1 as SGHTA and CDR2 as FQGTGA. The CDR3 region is CASSLQPGGSNEQFF. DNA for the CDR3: TGTGCCAGCAGCTTACAACCGGGGGGAAGCAATGAGCAGTTCTTC.

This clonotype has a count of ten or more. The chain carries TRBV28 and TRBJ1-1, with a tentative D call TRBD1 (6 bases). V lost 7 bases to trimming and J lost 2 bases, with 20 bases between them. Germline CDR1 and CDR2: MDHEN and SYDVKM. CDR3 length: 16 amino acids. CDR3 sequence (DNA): TGTGCCAGCATGAGCCCACAGGGAAGGGGAAACACTGAAGCTTTCTTT. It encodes CASMSPQGRGNTEAFF.

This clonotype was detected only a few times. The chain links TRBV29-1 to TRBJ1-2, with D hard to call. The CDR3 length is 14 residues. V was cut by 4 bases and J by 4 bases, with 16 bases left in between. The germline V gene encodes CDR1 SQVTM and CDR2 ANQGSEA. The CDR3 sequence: CSVVVSAPAYGYTF. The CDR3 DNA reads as TGCAGCGTTGTAGTGTCAGCTCCAGCCTATGGCTACACCTTC. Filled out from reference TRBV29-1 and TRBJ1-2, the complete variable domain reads SAVISQKPSRDICQRGTSLTIQCQVDSQVTMMFWYRQQPGQSLTLIATANQGSEATYESGFVIDKFPISRPNLTFSTLTVSNMSPEDSSIYLCSVVVSAPAYGYTFGSGTRLTVV.

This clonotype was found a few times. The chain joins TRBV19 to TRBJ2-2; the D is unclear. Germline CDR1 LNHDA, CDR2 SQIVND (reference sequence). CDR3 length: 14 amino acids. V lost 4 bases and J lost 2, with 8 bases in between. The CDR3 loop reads CASSTLLNTGELFF. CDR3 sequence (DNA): TGTGCCAGTAGTACCCTCCTTAACACCGGGGAGCTGTTTTTT.

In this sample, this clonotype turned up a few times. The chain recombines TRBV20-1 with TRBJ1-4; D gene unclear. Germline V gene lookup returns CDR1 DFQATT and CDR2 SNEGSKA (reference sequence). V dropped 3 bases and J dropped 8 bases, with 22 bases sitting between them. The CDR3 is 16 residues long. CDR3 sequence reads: CSARLGWEALWEKLFF. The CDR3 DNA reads TGCAGTGCTAGGTTGGGATGGGAGGCCCTTTGGGAAAAACTGTTTTTT.

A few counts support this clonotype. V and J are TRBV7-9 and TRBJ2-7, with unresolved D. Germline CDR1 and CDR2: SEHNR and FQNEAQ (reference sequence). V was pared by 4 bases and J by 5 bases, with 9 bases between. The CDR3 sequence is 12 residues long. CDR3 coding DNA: TGTGCCAGCAGCTCCGAGTTTGACGAGCAGTACTTC. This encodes CASSSEFDEQYF.